The clone carrying this T cell receptor (beta chain) was detected only a few times. The J segment lost 3 bases and the V segment lost 7 bases, leaving 6 bases of the junction unmatched. This CDR3 has 13 amino acids. Germline V gene sequence: CDR1 MNHEY, CDR2 SVGAGI. The data belong to a study of memory CD4+ T cells and cytomegalovirus serostatus. Profiled with immunoSEQ multiplex PCR; TCRdb holds only in-frame clones, not every one. The table has roughly 60,000 clones, around 77% seen once. The sort gate was single viable CD3+CD4+CD8-CD45RO+ cells for memory CD4+ T cells. The receptor was derived from an adult in good health and CMV-seronegative. Sequencing input: memory CD4+ T cells from blood. The chain is built from TRBV6-5 and TRBJ2-7, with 7 nucleotides matching TRBD1. CDR3 in amino acids: CASKRTGDYEQYF. The CDR3 nucleotides are TGTGCCAGCAAACGGACAGGTGACTACGAGCAGTACTTC.